Listed below are T cell receptor beta chains from one sample, sequenced in a study of response to subunit inactivated influenza vaccine. TCRdb reprocessed the RT-PCR reads with MiXCR, giving one entry per CDR3 protein. The sample records about 160,000 distinct CDR3 sequences, roughly a tenth being singletons. Material: non-naive T cells sorted from PBMCs, obtained roughly 45 days after vaccination. The source is a man aged 50 or older who received an inactivated influenza vaccine. Both conserved end residues are part of each CDR3. A D gene is named only where the DNA matches it firmly. Rows may omit the clone size; those that give it use once, few, many or a size class.

d_call,v_call,clone_size,j_call,cdr3_nt,cdr3_aa
TRBD1,TRBV24-1,NA,TRBJ2-1,TGTGCCACCAGTGACCCCGGACAGGGGGGTGTCGATGAGCAGTTCTTC,CATSDPGQGGVDEQFF
TRBD2,TRBV9,few,TRBJ2-3,TGTGCCAGCACCGAGATGGGACTAGCGACAGATACGCAGTATTTT,CASTEMGLATDTQYF
NA,TRBV28,few,TRBJ2-7,TGTGCCAGCAGTGTTAGCGGAACCTTGACCTACGAGCAGTACTTC,CASSVSGTLTYEQYF
NA,TRBV24-1,few,TRBJ2-1,TGTGCCACCAGTGACCTAATAACTAGGGCCGACAATGAGCAGTTCTTC,CATSDLITRADNEQFF
NA,TRBV5-6,NA,TRBJ1-5,TGTGCCAGCAGCTTGGGGCAGGGGCCTGGTGGACAGCCCCAGCATTTT,CASSLGQGPGGQPQHF
NA,TRBV12-3/TRBV12-4,many,TRBJ2-7,TGTGCCAGCAGCAAGCCGGGACTGGAGTACGAGCAGTACTTC,CASSKPGLEYEQYF
TRBD2,TRBV7-2,many,TRBJ2-1,TGTGCCAGCAGCTTAGCACAGACTAGCGGGTATGAGCAGTTCTTC,CASSLAQTSGYEQFF
NA,TRBV28,few,TRBJ2-7,TGTGCCAGCAGTTTCAGGACGTACGAGCAGTACTTC,CASSFRTYEQYF
NA,TRBV4-1,few,TRBJ2-6,TGCGCCAGCAGCCAAGACGGCGCATACCTCAGCTCTGGGGCCAACGTCCTGACTTTC,CASSQDGAYLSSGANVLTF
NA,TRBV12-3/TRBV12-4,many,TRBJ1-5,TGTGCCAGCAGTTTTTTTTCCGATCAGCCCCAGCATTTT,CASSFFSDQPQHF
NA,TRBV29-1,many,TRBJ1-2,TGCAGCGTTGTCGGACCCGGGTTCACTAACTATGGCTACACCTTC,CSVVGPGFTNYGYTF
NA,TRBV7-9,NA,TRBJ1-2,TGTGCCAGCAGCTTAGCAGGGGGAGACGGCTACACCTTC,CASSLAGGDGYTF
NA,TRBV7-2,many,TRBJ2-5,TGTGCCAGCAGCAAAGGGGGGCCGCAGGGAGAGACCCAGTACTTC,CASSKGGPQGETQYF
NA,TRBV30,few,TRBJ2-7,TGTGCCTGGAGCCGTGGCTCCGGGACATACTACGAGCAGTACTTC,CAWSRGSGTYYEQYF
NA,TRBV11-2,few,TRBJ2-3,TGTGCCAGCAGCTTAGGGATCTGGACAGATACGCAGTATTTT,CASSLGIWTDTQYF
TRBD2,TRBV9,NA,TRBJ2-3,TGTGCCAGCAGCGTAGATCAGCGGGAGTCAGATACGCAGTATTTT,CASSVDQRESDTQYF
NA,TRBV6-6,few,TRBJ1-1,TGTGCCAGCAGTTACGAGCGTCTTACTGAAGCTTTCTTT,CASSYERLTEAFF
NA,TRBV10-3,NA,TRBJ1-3,TGTGCCACCGGACAGTCATCTGGAAACACCATATATTTT,CATGQSSGNTIYF
NA,TRBV7-2,NA,TRBJ1-5,TGTGCCAGCAGCTTAAATCCCCAGAATGGGAATCAGCCCCAGCATTTT,CASSLNPQNGNQPQHF
NA,TRBV20-1,few,TRBJ2-4,TGCAGTGCTAGAGATCACGGCATTCAGTACTTC,CSARDHGIQYF
TRBD1,TRBV3-1,NA,TRBJ1-1,TGTGCCAGCAGCTTCAGGGGGCGCGGGTCTGAAGCTTTCTTT,CASSFRGRGSEAFF
NA,TRBV7-2,NA,TRBJ1-5,TGTGCCAGCAGCTTATTTGAGGCGAATCAGCCCCAGCATTTT,CASSLFEANQPQHF
NA,TRBV7-2,few,TRBJ1-2,TGTGCCAGCAGCTTAGCTGAGTATGGCTACACCTTC,CASSLAEYGYTF
NA,TRBV7-9,NA,TRBJ1-1,TGTGCCAGCAGGAAGGACGGGAACACTGAAGCTTTCTTT,CASRKDGNTEAFF
TRBD1,TRBV29-1,few,TRBJ2-5,TGCAGCGTTGGTCCGCAGGGGGAGGAGACCCAGTACTTC,CSVGPQGEETQYF
TRBD2,TRBV5-1,many,TRBJ2-3,TGCGCCAGCAGCCTTACAGCGGGGGGAGATACGCAGTATTTT,CASSLTAGGDTQYF
TRBD1,TRBV3-1,NA,TRBJ2-2,TGTGCCCTCCGAGATGGGGACAGGGGTTTAGTGTGGAACACCGGGGAGCTGTTTTTT,CALRDGDRGLVWNTGELFF